These 13 T cell receptor beta chains were all obtained from the same sample, sequenced in a study of T cell responses to AZD1222 COVID-19 vaccine. Clones were sequenced by immunoSEQ multiplex PCR, and TCRdb holds only the in-frame ones, with some missing. The sample lists about 150,000 clones, around 85% occurring once. Sequenced material: peripheral blood, taken on day 0 of AZD1222 vaccination. The receptors come from an adult in good health.

The V call is TRBV19, the J call TRBJ2-5; D gene unclear. The germline V and J ends were trimmed by 3 bases and 2 bases, with 10 bases remaining between them. From germline, CDR1 is LNHDA and CDR2 SQIVND (reference sequence). The CDR3 covers 14 residues. The CDR3 nucleotides read TGTGCCAGTAGTATGAGGCCACCTCAAGAGACCCAGTACTTC. Protein product: CASSMRPPQETQYF.

The V gene is TRBV30, the J gene TRBJ1-1; D is ambiguous. Germline-derived CDR1 and CDR2 are GTSNPN and SVGIG (reference sequence). The CDR3 has 12 amino acids. V was pared by 8 bases and J by 3 bases, with 13 bases between. For the CDR3, the DNA is TGTGCCGCCAACTTCGAGGACACTGAAGCTTTCTTT. Protein: CAANFEDTEAFF.

The chain employs TRBV10-3 and TRBJ2-2; TRBD1 is a possible D gene (6 bases). Per germline, CDR1 ENHRY and CDR2 SYGVKD. The germline V and J ends were trimmed by 6 bases and 4 bases, with 15 bases remaining between them. The CDR3 is 15 residues long. CDR3 DNA sequence: TGTGCCATCAGCCGCGACAGGTACCTCACCGGGGAGCTGTTTTTT. Its protein is CAISRDRYLTGELFF.

CDR3 DNA sequence: TGTGCCAGCTCACTCCAGGGAAATGAAAAACTGTTTTTT. It yields the protein CASSLQGNEKLFF. The chain has TRBV18 and TRBJ1-4, with D perhaps matching TRBD1 (5 bases). The CDR3 sequence is 13 residues long. Per the germline V gene, CDR1 is KGHSH and CDR2 is LQKENI. V lost 4 bases and J lost 5, with 8 bases in between.

The chain couples TRBV19 to TRBJ1-6; D remains unclear. V gave up 6 bases and J gave up 4 bases, with 10 bases separating them. The CDR3 covers 14 residues. Germline V gives CDR1 LNHDA, CDR2 SQIVND (reference sequence). CDR3 bases: TGTGCCAGTAGCCACGTTCCGTATAATTCACCCCTCCACTTT. Translated, it gives CASSHVPYNSPLHF.

Here the CDR3 reads CASSVGVSSYNEQFF. The CDR3 region has the DNA TGTGCCAGCAGCGTAGGGGTAAGCTCCTACAATGAGCAGTTCTTC. The chain couples TRBV9 to TRBJ2-1, with D unclear. V dropped 0 bases and J dropped 0 bases, with 7 bases sitting between them. Germline loops: CDR1 SGDLS, CDR2 YYNGEE. CDR3 length equals 15 residues.

This clone was detected a few times. The rearrangement uses TRBV5-4 and TRBJ2-3; 7 bases map to TRBD2. The germline V gene has CDR1 SGHNT and CDR2 YYREEE (reference sequence). CDR3 length: 15 amino acids. V was pared by 0 bases and J by 2 bases, with 3 bases of the junction left unmatched. For the CDR3, the DNA is TGTGCCAGCAGCTTGGCTAGCGGACTCACAGATACGCAGTATTTT. Residues: CASSLASGLTDTQYF.

V usage is TRBV5-1 and J usage is TRBJ1-2; tentative D call: TRBD1 (5 bases). The germline V and J ends were trimmed by 0 bases and 8 bases, with 8 bases remaining between them. Germline values: CDR1 SGHRS, CDR2 YFSETQ. The CDR3 has 12 amino acids. The CDR3 DNA reads TGCGCCAGCAGCTTGGCAGAGGGGGGCTACACCTTC. This encodes CASSLAEGGYTF.

The V gene is TRBV7-9, the J gene TRBJ1-2; D might be TRBD1 (5 bases). Deletions cut 3 bases from V and 4 bases from J, with 12 bases between. The germline gives CDR1 SEHNR, CDR2 FQNEAQ (reference sequence). The CDR3 spans 14 residues. CDR3 residues: CASSFGTGGYGYTF. As DNA, the CDR3 is TGTGCCAGCAGCTTCGGAACCGGGGGCTATGGCTACACCTTC.

The genes are TRBV7-6 and TRBJ2-5; TRBD2 aligns across 9 bases. Germline V lookup: CDR1 SGHVS, CDR2 FNYEAQ. This CDR3 region has 14 residues. With 5 bases clipped from V and 6 bases from J, the junction kept 7 bases outside the gene matches. Written as DNA, the CDR3 is TGTGCCAGCAGCACCCAGGCGGGGGGGAAGACCCAGTACTTC. It codes for CASSTQAGGKTQYF.

The CDR3 loop reads CASSWPDSLLDSPLHF. For the CDR3, the DNA is TGTGCCAGCAGCTGGCCGGACAGCCTTCTCGATTCACCCCTCCACTTT. This chain connects TRBV5-7 to TRBJ1-6; D might be TRBD1 (6 bases). TRBV5-7 is an ORF, and what it does is uncertain. V dropped 3 bases and J dropped 8 bases, with 18 bases sitting between them. The CDR3 runs to 16 residues.

V gene TRBV5-1 combines with J gene TRBJ2-1; perhaps TRBD2 as D (6 bases). Trimming removed 3 bases at V and 1 base at J, with 26 bases between. The CDR3 is 20 residues long. From germline, CDR1 is SGHRS and CDR2 YFSETQ. The CDR3 region is CASSSPNHSGPSRSYNEQFF. The DNA for the CDR3 is TGCGCCAGCAGCTCGCCCAACCATAGCGGCCCGAGTAGGTCCTACAATGAGCAGTTCTTC.

The chain uses TRBV7-2 and TRBJ2-1; D not certain. The CDR3 sequence is 14 residues long. Germline V gives CDR1 SGHTA, CDR2 FQGNSA. Trimming removed 2 bases from V and 6 bases from J, with 11 bases in between. The CDR3 DNA is TGTGCCAGCAGCTTAAGTTGGCTAGTCAATGAGCAGTTCTTC. Its translation is CASSLSWLVNEQFF.